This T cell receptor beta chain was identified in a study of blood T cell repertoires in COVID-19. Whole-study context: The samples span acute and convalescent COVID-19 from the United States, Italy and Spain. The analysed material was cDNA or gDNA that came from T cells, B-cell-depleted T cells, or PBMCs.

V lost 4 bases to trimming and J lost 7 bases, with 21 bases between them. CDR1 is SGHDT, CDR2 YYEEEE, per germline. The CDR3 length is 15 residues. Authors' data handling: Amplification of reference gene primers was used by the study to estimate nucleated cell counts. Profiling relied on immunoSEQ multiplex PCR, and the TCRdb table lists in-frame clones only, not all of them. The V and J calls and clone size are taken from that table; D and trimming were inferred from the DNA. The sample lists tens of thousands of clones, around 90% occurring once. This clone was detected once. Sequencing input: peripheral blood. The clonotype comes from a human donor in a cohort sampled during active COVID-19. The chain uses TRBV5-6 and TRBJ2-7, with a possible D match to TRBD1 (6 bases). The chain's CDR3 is CASSPERRLQGEQYF. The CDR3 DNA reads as TGTGCCAGCAGCCCCGAGAGGCGGCTCCAGGGGGAGCAGTACTTC.